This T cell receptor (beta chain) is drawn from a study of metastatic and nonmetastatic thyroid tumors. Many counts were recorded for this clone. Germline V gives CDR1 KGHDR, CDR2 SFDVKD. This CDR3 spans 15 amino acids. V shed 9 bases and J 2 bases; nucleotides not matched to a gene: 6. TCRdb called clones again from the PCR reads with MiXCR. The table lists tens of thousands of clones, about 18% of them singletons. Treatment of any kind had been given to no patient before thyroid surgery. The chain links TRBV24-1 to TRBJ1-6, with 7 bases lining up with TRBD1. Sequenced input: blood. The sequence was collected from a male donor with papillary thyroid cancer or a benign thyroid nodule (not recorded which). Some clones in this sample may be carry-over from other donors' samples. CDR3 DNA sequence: TGTGCCACCCCTACAGGGGATCCCTATAATTCACCCCTCCACTTT. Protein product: CATPTGDPYNSPLHF.